The 27 T cell receptor beta chains reported below all come from one sample, sequenced in a study of blood T cells in healthy people across ages. PCR was performed a second time for about 7 to 12 cycles using a sample-barcoded 5' primer and a J-beta primer mix. One entry per CDR3 protein, called by TCRdb with MiXCR from the 5' RACE reads. The sample has 600,000 to 1,000,000 distinct CDR3 sequences, roughly 64% seen once. The sample was blood. The receptors come from a man aged 25-40 years in good health.

By share, this clonotype counts as medium-sized (0.01 to 0.1%). This chain joins TRBV10-3 and TRBJ2-7; D not certain. The CDR3 contains 13 residues. Trimming shortened V by 2 bases and J by 0 bases, and 5 bases separated the two germline ends. The germline gives CDR1 ENHRY, CDR2 SYGVKD. The chain's CDR3 is CAISELGSYEQYF. The CDR3 bases are TGTGCCATCAGTGAGCTAGGCTCCTACGAGCAGTACTTC.

The rearrangement joins TRBV29-1 to TRBJ2-5; a weak D match, TRBD1 (5 bases). This CDR3 spans 16 amino acids. Germline V gene lookup returns CDR1 SQVTM and CDR2 ANQGSEA. V lost 7 bases and J lost 5, with 26 bases in between. The CDR3 region is CSAPLRPQEPRETQYF. CDR3 in DNA: TGCAGCGCACCCTTGAGACCACAGGAACCCAGGGAGACCCAGTACTTC. The full variable domain, with the rest looked up from reference TRBV29-1 and TRBJ2-5, is SAVISQKPSRDICQRGTSLTIQCQVDSQVTMMFWYRQQPGQSLTLIATANQGSEATYESGFVIDKFPISRPNLTFSTLTVSNMSPEDSSIYLCSAPLRPQEPRETQYFGPGTRLLVL.

The chain uses TRBV6-6 and TRBJ2-3; TRBD2 agrees at 7 bases. V lost 4 bases to trimming and J lost 2 bases; unmatched junction nucleotides: 9. The CDR3 is 16 amino acids. Germline V gene lookup returns CDR1 MNHNY and CDR2 SVGAGI (reference sequence). In DNA, the CDR3 is TGTGCCAGCAGTTCCCCGCTAGCGGAGACCACAGATACGCAGTATTTT. It codes for CASSSPLAETTDTQYF.

CDR3 residues: CSVGTAVGYEQYF. CDR3 nucleotide sequence: TGCAGCGTTGGGACAGCCGTTGGGTACGAGCAGTACTTC. The V call is TRBV29-1, the J call TRBJ2-4; TRBD1 might be the D (6 bases). The assigned J gene may be wrong: the sequence end matches TRBJ2-7 better. Germline-derived CDR1 and CDR2 are SQVTM and ANQGSEA. The CDR3 has 13 residues.

This clonotype turned up a few times. J is TRBJ1-2 and V is TRBV10-3; TRBD1 aligns across 7 bases. This CDR3 comprises 19 residues. CDR1 and CDR2 (germline): ENHRY, SYGVKD. V gave up 2 bases and J gave up 5 bases; unmatched junction bases: 20. For the CDR3, the DNA is TGTGCCATCAGTGAGGACCCCGTGGACAGGTTGACGGCCCGTTATGGCTACACCTTC. Translated: CAISEDPVDRLTARYGYTF.

The chain joins TRBV9 to TRBJ2-1; 10 bases agree with TRBD1. The CDR3 is 16 amino acids. Trimming removed 2 bases from V and 7 bases from J; junction bases left unmatched: 9. Looked up from germline, CDR1 is SGDLS and CDR2 is YYNGEE. The CDR3 DNA reads as TGTGCCAGCAGCGTGGGGGGAGGGACAGGGGTAAATGAGCAGTTCTTC. The encoded protein is CASSVGGGTGVNEQFF.

This chain connects TRBV20-1 to TRBJ1-4, with D perhaps matching TRBD1 (5 bases). Between the trimmed V and J ends, which lost 3 bases and 3 bases, there was a span of 20 bases. The CDR3 has 17 amino acids. Germline loops: CDR1 DFQATT, CDR2 SNEGSKA (reference sequence). CDR3 nucleotide sequence: TGCAGTGCTAGGTATAGGGGCCGAAATTGGGCTAATGAAAAACTGTTTTTT. Protein: CSARYRGRNWANEKLFF.

This clonotype was picked up one time. This sequence joins TRBV20-1 and TRBJ2-3, with TRBD2 matching over 14 bases. CDR1 and CDR2 from the germline V gene are DFQATT and SNEGSKA (reference sequence). The CDR3 has 15 amino acids. Unmatched junction bases numbered 6, after V lost 3 bases and J lost 7 bases. CDR3 protein: CSARRLAGGPNTQYF. The CDR3 region has the DNA TGCAGTGCTAGGCGACTAGCGGGGGGGCCGAATACGCAGTATTTT.

The table lists this clonotype with a count of one. The rearrangement links TRBV13 to TRBJ1-1; D is possibly TRBD1 (5 bases). The V gene lost 7 bases and the J gene lost 3 bases, with 18 bases spanning the gap. The CDR3 runs 15 residues. From germline, CDR1 is PRHDT and CDR2 FYEKMQ (reference sequence). The CDR3 DNA reads TGTGCCAGCACCACCCCGAGGTGGGGGGACACTGAAGCTTTCTTT. Protein product: CASTTPRWGDTEAFF.

The genes are TRBV28 and TRBJ2-1; D is unresolved. This CDR3 is 15 amino acids long. Germline values: CDR1 MDHEN, CDR2 SYDVKM. The V gene lost 6 bases and the J gene lost 9 bases, with 21 bases spanning the gap. The DNA for the CDR3 is TGTGCCAGCAGCCCCCGGAACGGACGGTTGGGTGAGCAGTTCTTC. Translating it yields CASSPRNGRLGEQFF.

CDR3 nucleotides: TGTGCCAGCAGGCGACAGGGGGGCTCCTACGAGCAGTACTTC. Protein: CASRRQGGSYEQYF. This sequence joins TRBV28 and TRBJ2-7; 9 bases fit TRBD1. Germline V CDR1 and CDR2: MDHEN, SYDVKM. Trimming cost V 6 bases and J 0 bases; bases outside gene matches: 3. The CDR3 is made up of 14 amino acids.

This chain links TRBV7-2 with TRBJ2-7; 7 nucleotides line up with TRBD2. Germline V gene lookup returns CDR1 SGHTA and CDR2 FQGNSA. This CDR3 region has 14 residues. Unmatched junction bases numbered 4, after V lost 1 base and J lost 4 bases. CDR3 residues: CASSLGGGVYEQYF. CDR3 coding DNA: TGTGCCAGCAGCTTAGGGGGGGGGGTTTACGAGCAGTACTTC.

V is TRBV7-2 and J is TRBJ1-5, with D perhaps matching TRBD1 (5 bases). CDR1 is SGHTA and CDR2 is FQGNSA in the germline V gene. The CDR3 runs 13 residues. V lost 2 bases, J lost 7 bases, and 9 bases lay in between. CDR3 coding DNA: TGTGCCAGCAGCTTATGGAGGGACCAGCCCCAGCATTTT. Its protein product is CASSLWRDQPQHF.

The V call is TRBV11-2, the J call TRBJ2-3, with TRBD1 as a possible D gene (7 bases). Trimming pared 2 bases from V and 4 bases from J, leaving 13 bases between. Germline V gene sequence: CDR1 SGHAT, CDR2 FQNNGV. The CDR3 extends over 15 amino acids. As DNA, the CDR3 is TGTGCCAGCAGCTTACCGCCCAGGGGGGCAGATACGCAGTATTTT. Protein product: CASSLPPRGADTQYF. The entire variable domain, with the rest obtained from reference TRBV11-2 and TRBJ2-3, is as follows: EAGVAQSPRYKIIEKRQSVAFWCNPISGHATLYWYQQILGQGPKLLIQFQNNGVVDDSQLPKDRFSAERLKGVDSTLKIQPAKLEDSAVYLCASSLPPRGADTQYFGPGTRLTVL.

With respect to this clonotype: A junction boundary mismatches the germline segment, possibly from a read error. V usage is TRBV9 and J usage is TRBJ2-7; no reliable D call. Germline V gene sequence: CDR1 SGDLS, CDR2 YYNGEE. The CDR3 runs 14 residues. The chain's CDR3 is CASSPRGGTYEQCF. In DNA form, the CDR3 reads TGTGCCAGCAGCCCACGTGGCGGAACCTACGAGCAGTGCTTC.

The chain couples TRBV6-5 to TRBJ1-5, with 9 bases lining up with TRBD1. This CDR3 has 15 residues. The germline V gene encodes CDR1 MNHEY and CDR2 SVGAGI. Losses at the gene ends were 2 bases for V and 6 bases for J; bases not matched to a gene: 5. The CDR3 reads CASSYKQGAGQPQHF. Here the CDR3 DNA reads TGTGCCAGCAGTTACAAACAGGGGGCGGGTCAGCCCCAGCATTTT.

This chain uses TRBV10-3 with TRBJ2-1; the match to TRBD2 covers 16 bases. With 7 bases clipped from V and 7 bases from J, the junction kept 13 bases outside the gene matches. The CDR3 covers 18 residues. Germline values: CDR1 ENHRY, CDR2 SYGVKD. CDR3 DNA: TGTGCCATCAACCCTTCTCCGGGACTAGCGGGAGGGCCGAATGAGCAGTTCTTC. Protein sequence: CAINPSPGLAGGPNEQFF.

The chain combines TRBV5-6 with TRBJ2-2; D gene unclear. V was cut by 9 bases and J by 3 bases, with 21 bases left in between. CDR1 is SGHDT and CDR2 is YYEEEE in the germline V gene. This CDR3 is built from 16 residues. CDR3 residues: CANVLLRSAYTGELFF. The DNA of the CDR3 is TGTGCCAACGTCCTTCTAAGGTCCGCATACACCGGGGAGCTGTTTTTT.

V gene TRBV7-2 combines with J gene TRBJ2-5; 7 nucleotides match TRBD1. The DNA end lines up better with TRBJ2-7; the J call may be wrong. Germline lookup yields CDR1 SGHTA and CDR2 FQGNSA. CDR3 length equals 14 residues. The CDR3 reads CASSWGQISYEQYF. The CDR3 nucleotides are TGTGCCAGCAGCTGGGGACAGATAAGCTACGAGCAGTACTTC.

J is TRBJ1-4 and V is TRBV7-9, with D tentatively TRBD1 (6 bases). Germline CDR1 reads SEHNR; CDR2 reads FQNEAQ (reference sequence). This CDR3 is built from 15 residues. Trimming shortened V by 4 bases and J by 5 bases, and 14 bases separated the two germline ends. This chain's CDR3 is CASSSRDTENEKLFF. The CDR3 nucleotides are TGTGCCAGCAGCTCAAGGGACACTGAAAATGAAAAACTGTTTTTT.

This chain links TRBV10-3 with TRBJ2-5; no definite D call. CDR3 length: 13 amino acids. V lost 4 bases, J lost 0 bases, and 6 bases lay in between. Per germline, CDR1 ENHRY and CDR2 SYGVKD. CDR3 residues: CAISGTDQETQYF. CDR3 coding DNA: TGTGCCATCAGTGGAACAGACCAAGAGACCCAGTACTTC.

This clonotype was observed a few times. The rearrangement uses TRBV6-5 and TRBJ2-6; D may be TRBD2 (5 bases). The CDR3 covers 15 residues. CDR1 is MNHEY, CDR2 SVGAGI, per germline. Trimming stripped 6 bases from V and 2 bases from J, with 11 bases between. This CDR3 reads CASSKPGAGANVLTF. The CDR3 region has the DNA TGTGCCAGCAGCAAACCCGGGGCTGGGGCCAACGTCCTGACTTTC.

This rearrangement joins TRBV5-1 to TRBJ2-6; 8 bases fit TRBD1. Germline V gene lookup returns CDR1 SGHRS and CDR2 YFSETQ. V lost 3 bases to trimming and J lost 0 bases; unmatched junction nucleotides: 5. The CDR3 has 17 amino acids. The CDR3 DNA reads as TGCGCCAGCAGCTCGTGGGACAGGAGCTCTGGGGCCAACGTCCTGACTTTC. It is translated as CASSSWDRSSGANVLTF.

The table lists this clonotype with a few counts. The gene calls are TRBV21-1 and TRBJ2-1; TRBD1, the table's D call, was not compared with the DNA. TRBV21-1 is recorded as a pseudogene. The CDR3 spans 12 residues. The DNA of the CDR3 is TGTGCCAGCAAAGAGGTCCGGGATGAGCAGTTCTTC. Translating it yields CASKEVRDEQFF.

The chain links TRBV6-2 or TRBV6-3 to TRBJ2-3, with no clear D. Per germline, CDR1 MNHEY and CDR2 SVGEGT. CDR3 size: 16 residues. The germline V and J ends were trimmed by 4 bases and 0 bases, with 14 bases remaining between them. The CDR3 DNA follows: TGTGCCAGCAGTTGGCGAAAGGGCGAGAGCACAGATACGCAGTATTTT. This codes for CASSWRKGESTDTQYF.

This clonotype was counted only a few times. The gene calls are TRBV28 and TRBJ2-7; possible D gene TRBD2, 5 bases. V dropped 6 bases and J dropped 6 bases, with 15 bases sitting between them. Per the germline V gene, CDR1 is MDHEN and CDR2 is SYDVKM. The CDR3 loop spans 13 amino acids. The CDR3 reads CASRPRPGSEQYF. The CDR3, as DNA: TGTGCCAGCAGACCCAGGCCGGGATCCGAGCAGTACTTC.

This clonotype has more than one count but fewer than ten. J is TRBJ1-1 and V is TRBV2, with no clear D. Germline loops: CDR1 SNHLY, CDR2 FYNNEI. V dropped 6 bases and J dropped 0 bases, with 8 bases sitting between them. The CDR3 runs to 13 residues. The CDR3 DNA follows: TGTGCCAGCAGGGAACAGCTGAACACTGAAGCTTTCTTT. This codes for CASREQLNTEAFF.